The T cell receptor beta chain under discussion was sequenced for a study of T cell changes during pregnancy in multiple sclerosis. Germline V gene data show CDR1 as SGHRS and CDR2 as YFSETQ. Trimming removed 0 bases from V and 0 bases from J; junction bases left unmatched: 5. The CDR3 runs 16 residues. Some clones are missing from TCRdb's copy, which holds only in-frame ones; the method was immunoSEQ multiplex PCR. The profile shows around 47,000 clones, about 94% of them singletons. The specimen comprised CD8+ T cells from peripheral blood mononuclear cells, sampled in the first trimester of pregnancy. The gene calls are TRBV5-1 and TRBJ1-2, with TRBD1 matching over 7 bases. This TCR was recovered from a female donor with multiple sclerosis, enrolled in a pregnancy study. The CDR3 here is CASSLGDREANYGYTF. The CDR3 DNA follows: TGCGCCAGCAGCTTGGGAGACAGGGAAGCTAACTATGGCTACACCTTC.